This TCR beta chain was profiled in a study of T cells in Graves' hyperthyroidism and ophthalmopathy. Aged 18 to 65, the patients had hyperthyroidism that was newly diagnosed and had lasted under 2 months. Uncontrolled infection, other autoimmune disease, pregnancy or lactation disqualified patients from enrolment. Amplification yielded TCR beta CDR3 regions, with RNA transcripts as the source. Primed by the HTBI set, a first-round RT-PCR was run on the TCR CDR3. TCRdb re-called the multiplex PCR reads through MiXCR, storing one row per CDR3 protein. The sample has about 380,000 distinct CDR3 sequences, roughly 14% seen once. This clonotype was observed a handful of times. In germline, CDR1 is SGHRS, CDR2 YFSETQ. Trimming cost V 5 bases and J 2 bases; bases outside gene matches: 6. The CDR3 covers 14 residues.

This rearrangement joins TRBV5-1 to TRBJ2-5; 7 nucleotides line up with TRBD2. The sample taken for sequencing was blood. The receptor comes from a man aged 25 to 40 with Graves' hyperthyroidism that later progressed to Graves' ophthalmopathy. CDR3 region: CASSRPGGQETQYF. CDR3 nucleotide sequence: TGCGCCAGCAGTCGCCCGGGAGGTCAAGAGACCCAGTACTTC.